The 31 T cell receptor beta chains below come from one sample, sequenced in a study of blood T cell repertoires in COVID-19. TCRdb keeps only in-frame clones here, not all; method: immunoSEQ multiplex PCR. This table holds 350,000 to 550,000 clones, roughly 91% found once. Material for sequencing was peripheral blood. Source of these receptors: a woman in her twenties or thirties with acute or convalescent COVID-19.

The V and J genes are TRBV4-2 and TRBJ2-4, with a tentative D call TRBD1 (5 bases). The germline CDR1 and CDR2 sequences are LGHNA and YNFKEQ. The V end lost 1 base, the J end lost 4 bases, and 11 bases lay between the germline ends. The CDR3 has 15 residues. The CDR3 region has the DNA TGTGCCAGCAGCCAAGTAGACAGTCCGAAAAACATTCAGTACTTC. Encoded protein: CASSQVDSPKNIQYF.

The chain recombines TRBV7-2 with TRBJ1-1; no definite D call. V lost 1 base to trimming and J lost 4 bases, with 7 bases between them. The CDR3 is 13 amino acids. Germline lookup yields CDR1 SGHTA and CDR2 FQGNSA. The CDR3 DNA is TGTGCCAGCAGCTTAGAGAGAGGCACTGAAGCTTTCTTT. Translation: CASSLERGTEAFF.

Ten or more counts support this clone. The V call is TRBV6-5, the J call TRBJ2-7, with D tentatively TRBD1 (5 bases). The germline gives CDR1 MNHEY, CDR2 SVGAGI. This CDR3 spans 15 amino acids. V dropped 8 bases and J dropped 3 bases, with 20 bases sitting between them. The CDR3 bases are TGTGCCAGCGGGAAAGGGGTTTCAAGGGTCTACGAGCAGTACTTC. It translates to CASGKGVSRVYEQYF.

This sequence joins TRBV7-3 and TRBJ2-2; D remains ambiguous. The CDR3 sequence is 12 residues long. Germline loops: CDR1 SGHTA, CDR2 FQGTGA. The V and J ends lost 2 bases and 7 bases respectively, with 5 bases between them. The CDR3 reads CASSLLFGELFF. The CDR3 DNA reads TGTGCCAGCAGCTTATTATTCGGGGAGCTGTTTTTT.

V gene TRBV2 combines with J gene TRBJ2-1; a weak D match, TRBD1 (5 bases). The germline CDR1 and CDR2 sequences are SNHLY and FYNNEI. The CDR3 spans 13 residues. Trimming removed 6 bases at V and 8 bases at J, with 14 bases between. The CDR3 spells CASSAPRAHEQFF. CDR3 DNA: TGTGCCAGCAGCGCACCCAGGGCCCATGAGCAGTTCTTC.

This chain uses TRBV3-1 (or the pseudogene TRBV3-2) with TRBJ2-5; D perhaps matches TRBD1 (5 bases). Trimming stripped 0 bases from V and 5 bases from J, with 13 bases between. This CDR3 contains 15 residues. Germline lookup yields CDR1 LGHDT and CDR2 YNNKEL (reference sequence). CDR3 in amino acids: CASSQDPGFKETQYF. The CDR3 DNA reads as TGTGCCAGCAGCCAAGATCCAGGGTTTAAGGAGACCCAGTACTTC.

This clone was found once. This chain connects TRBV4-2 to TRBJ2-1; 7 nucleotides agree with TRBD2. The CDR3 has 16 residues. V shed 1 base and J 6 bases; nucleotides not matched to a gene: 9. Germline loops: CDR1 LGHNA, CDR2 YNFKEQ. The CDR3: CASSQGPGGTVNEQFF. DNA of the CDR3: TGTGCCAGCAGCCAAGGCCCGGGGGGAACTGTCAATGAGCAGTTCTTC.

The V call is TRBV25-1, the J call TRBJ2-2; 10 nucleotides agree with TRBD1. The CDR3 totals 14 residues. J gave up 4 bases and V 9 bases, and 5 bases lay outside the gene matches. Per germline, CDR1 MGHDK and CDR2 SYGVNS. CDR3 region: CASNGDRGTGELFF. CDR3 DNA: TGTGCCAGTAATGGGGACAGGGGCACCGGGGAGCTGTTTTTT.

About this clone: Other nucleotide sequences in the sample specify the same CDR3. The chain couples TRBV19 to TRBJ2-6, with D perhaps matching TRBD2 (6 bases). The CDR3 loop spans 15 amino acids. Germline lookup yields CDR1 LNHDA and CDR2 SQIVND (reference sequence). Trimming took 5 bases from V and 0 from J, leaving 8 bases between them. The CDR3 DNA reads as TGTGCCAGTAGTCGGGGGAGCTCTGGGGCCAACGTCCTGACTTTC. Translated: CASSRGSSGANVLTF.

The rearrangement links TRBV18 to TRBJ2-5; TRBD1 is a possible D gene (7 bases). Trimming cost V 5 bases and J 5 bases, with 15 bases left between them. This CDR3 comprises 14 residues. Germline CDR1 and CDR2: KGHSH and LQKENI. The CDR3 nucleotides are TGTGCCAGCTCATTACGGACAGGAGGGGAGACCCAGTACTTC. Translating it yields CASSLRTGGETQYF.

In its sample, this clone was seen once. The rearrangement links TRBV9 to TRBJ2-5; 7 nucleotides align to TRBD1. J gave up 1 base and V 0 bases, and 3 bases lay outside the gene matches. The germline gives CDR1 SGDLS, CDR2 YYNGEE. The CDR3 extends over 15 amino acids. In DNA, the CDR3 is TGTGCCAGCAGCGTAGAGGGGGCCCCCCAAGAGACCCAGTACTTC. Its protein product is CASSVEGAPQETQYF.

Turning to this clone: One junction end disagrees with the germline gene, perhaps due to a read error. V is TRBV7-2 and J is TRBJ2-7; TRBD2 is a possible D gene (7 bases). Germline loops: CDR1 SGHTA, CDR2 FQGNSA. CDR3 length equals 13 residues. For the CDR3, the DNA is TGTGCCAGCAGCACCGGTCGGAGGGGGGGTATTAACTTC. Residues: CASSTGRRGGINF.

The chain is built from TRBV21-1 and TRBJ1-1; whether TRBD1, the table's D call, matches the DNA was not checked. TRBV21-1 is a pseudogene. The CDR3 totals 15 residues. The CDR3 region has the DNA TGTGCCAGCAGCAAAATCGACAGGCCGGACACTGAAGCTTTCTTT. It encodes CASSKIDRPDTEAFF.

The chain combines TRBV19 with TRBJ1-5; D not certain. The germline V gene has CDR1 LNHDA and CDR2 SQIVND (reference sequence). V was clipped by 3 bases and J by 4 bases, with 7 bases between them. CDR3 length: 13 residues. CDR3 region: CASSMGANQPQHF. CDR3 nucleotide sequence: TGTGCCAGTAGTATGGGCGCGAATCAGCCCCAGCATTTT. Full variable domain (rest looked up from reference TRBV19 and TRBJ1-5): DGGITQSPKYLFRKEGQNVTLSCEQNLNHDAMYWYRQDPGQGLRLIYYSQIVNDFQKGDIAEGYSVSREKKESFPLTVTSAQKNPTAFYLCASSMGANQPQHFGDGTRLSIL.

The rearrangement uses TRBV12-3 or TRBV12-4 and TRBJ2-1; 7 nucleotides line up with TRBD2. The trim removed 6 bases at V and 4 bases at J, leaving 3 bases unmatched. The CDR3 covers 13 residues. CDR3 region: CASRGTIYNEQFF. The CDR3 DNA follows: TGTGCCAGCAGGGGGACTATATACAATGAGCAGTTCTTC.

The gene calls are TRBV7-2 and TRBJ2-3; 7 bases line up with TRBD2. V dropped 0 bases and J dropped 4; count of bases not matched to a gene: 7. Germline loops: CDR1 SGHTA, CDR2 FQGNSA. The CDR3 contains 16 residues. In DNA form, the CDR3 reads TGTGCCAGCAGCTTAGCGGGAGCGGGGTCCGCAGATACGCAGTATTTT. This encodes CASSLAGAGSADTQYF.

The chain links TRBV12-5 to TRBJ2-1; 10 bases map to TRBD2. This CDR3 comprises 17 residues. The J segment lost 2 bases and the V segment lost 3 bases, leaving 7 bases of the junction unmatched. Germline CDR1 and CDR2: LGHNT and FRNRAP. In nucleotides, the CDR3 is TGTGCTAGTGGTTTTCGGCTAGCGGGGGTTACCTACAATGAGCAGTTCTTC. Amino acid sequence: CASGFRLAGVTYNEQFF. The variable domain in full, with the rest retrieved from reference TRBV12-5 and TRBJ2-1, is DARVTQTPRHKVTEMGQEVTMRCQPILGHNTVFWYRQTMMQGLELLAYFRNRAPLDDSGMPKDRFSAEMPDATLATLKIQPSEPRDSAVYFCASGFRLAGVTYNEQFFGPGTRLTVL.

V is TRBV6-6 and J is TRBJ2-5, with D maybe TRBD2 (7 bases). Germline values: CDR1 MNHNY, CDR2 SVGAGI (reference sequence). Trimming removed 3 bases at V and 4 bases at J, with 18 bases between. CDR3 length: 16 residues. The CDR3: CASSYPLGGARETQYF. CDR3 DNA sequence: TGTGCCAGCAGTTATCCCTTAGGGGGGGCGCGAGAGACCCAGTACTTC.

The chain carries TRBV5-1 and TRBJ1-3; possibly TRBD1 for D (5 bases). CDR3 size: 16 residues. Germline-derived CDR1 and CDR2 are SGHRS and YFSETQ. Trimming shortened V by 4 bases and J by 0 bases, and 14 bases separated the two germline ends. The CDR3 sequence is CASSPKTASSGNTIYF. DNA of the CDR3: TGCGCCAGCAGCCCAAAGACAGCTTCCTCTGGAAACACCATATATTTT.

CDR3 sequence: CASSQGTVSTEQYF. The CDR3, as DNA: TGTGCCAGCAGCCAGGGGACGGTGTCCACCGAGCAGTACTTC. The chain combines TRBV5-8 with TRBJ2-7, with D possibly being TRBD1 (6 bases). This CDR3 region has 14 residues. The ends were cut back, 4 bases at V and 6 bases at J, with 17 bases in the middle. Germline CDR1 SGHTS, CDR2 YDEGEE.

The chain employs TRBV25-1 and TRBJ1-6, with D perhaps matching TRBD1 (6 bases). Trimming removed 3 bases from V and 8 bases from J, with 17 bases in between. This CDR3 comprises 16 residues. CDR1 and CDR2 from the germline V gene are MGHDK and SYGVNS. Written as DNA, the CDR3 is TGTGCCAGCAGTGACTTTCTCGGGAGGACAGATTCACCCCTCCACTTT. This codes for CASSDFLGRTDSPLHF.

J is TRBJ2-7 and V is TRBV5-8; D might be TRBD1 (6 bases). This CDR3 region has 14 residues. V dropped 4 bases and J dropped 5 bases, with 16 bases sitting between them. Germline values: CDR1 SGHTS, CDR2 YDEGEE. The CDR3 bases are TGTGCCAGCAGCCGCCAAACAGGGCCCCACGAGCAGTACTTC. The encoded protein is CASSRQTGPHEQYF. The whole variable domain, filled in from reference TRBV5-8 and TRBJ2-7, reads EAGVTQSPTHLIKTRGQQATLRCSPISGHTSVYWYQQALGLGLQFLLWYDEGEERNRGNFPPRFSGRQFPNYSSELNVNALELEDSALYLCASSRQTGPHEQYFGPGTRLTVT.

This clone came up once. This chain uses TRBV30 with TRBJ2-2; no definite D call. V lost 3 bases and J lost 10, with 12 bases in between. Germline assignment: CDR1 GTSNPN and CDR2 SVGIG (reference sequence). The CDR3 is 12 residues long. The DNA for the CDR3 is TGTGCCTGGAGCGCAAACTCCGAGGAGCTGTTTTTT. As protein: CAWSANSEELFF.

The chain is built from TRBV27 and TRBJ1-6, with 10 positions matching TRBD1. The CDR3 is 14 residues long. V lost 5 bases and J lost 10; bases outside the gene matches: 5. Per the germline V gene, CDR1 is MNHEY and CDR2 is SMNVEV (reference sequence). CDR3 amino acids: CASSVRTGGSPLHF. CDR3 bases: TGTGCCAGCAGTGTGAGGACAGGGGGGTCACCCCTCCACTTT.

This clone was picked up one time. The V and J genes are TRBV7-8 and TRBJ1-6; 7 bases agree with TRBD1. Germline CDR1 SGHVS, CDR2 FQNEAQ. The CDR3 length is 15 residues. The V and J ends lost 5 bases and 6 bases, in that order; junction bases with no gene match: 7. CDR3 protein: CASSLLGQSNSPLHF. The CDR3, as DNA: TGTGCCAGCAGCCTTCTGGGACAGTCTAATTCACCCCTCCACTTT.

This clone came up a few times. The rearrangement joins TRBV5-1 to TRBJ1-1; 8 bases fit TRBD1. CDR3 length: 13 residues. Germline V gene lookup returns CDR1 SGHRS and CDR2 YFSETQ. Unmatched junction bases numbered 8, after V lost 3 bases and J lost 10 bases. CDR3 bases: TGCGCCAGCAGCTCCGAGGGGACAGGTGTAGCTTTCTTT. It translates to CASSSEGTGVAFF.

The chain joins TRBV6-5 to TRBJ1-6; D may be TRBD1 (6 bases). Deletions cut 3 bases from V and 10 bases from J, with 7 bases between. There are 12 residues in the CDR3. Looked up from germline, CDR1 is MNHEY and CDR2 is SVGAGI. The CDR3, as DNA: TGTGCCAGCAGTTATACAGGGTCACCCCTCCACTTT. Protein product: CASSYTGSPLHF.

The V gene is TRBV5-1, the J gene TRBJ2-3; D may be TRBD2 (5 bases). The CDR3 runs 15 residues. The V end lost 2 bases, the J end lost 12 bases, and 22 bases lay between the germline ends. Per germline, CDR1 SGHRS and CDR2 YFSETQ. The CDR3, as DNA: TGCGCCAGCAGCTTTAACGGCGGAGGAGCAGGCGATCAGTATTTT. Translating gives CASSFNGGGAGDQYF.

V and J are TRBV19 and TRBJ2-1, with D perhaps matching TRBD1 (7 bases). The CDR3 runs 16 residues. Trimming stripped 5 bases from V and 4 bases from J, with 18 bases between. The germline V gene encodes CDR1 LNHDA and CDR2 SQIVND (reference sequence). In DNA form, the CDR3 reads TGTGCCAGTAGTGGGGGGACAGTCCGAATTTACAATGAGCAGTTCTTC. This translates into CASSGGTVRIYNEQFF.

J is TRBJ2-2 and V is TRBV4-1; D may be TRBD2 (6 bases). Per germline, CDR1 MGHRA and CDR2 YSYEKL. The CDR3 length is 15 residues. V lost 1 base, J lost 6 bases, and 12 bases lay in between. The CDR3 nucleotides read TGCGCCAGCAGCCAAGTATCGGGGGTGGCCGGGGAGCTGTTTTTT. The encoded protein is CASSQVSGVAGELFF.

This chain joins TRBV18 and TRBJ1-2, with TRBD1 as a possible D gene (6 bases). With 3 bases removed from V and 5 bases from J, the gap between germline ends came to 16 bases. Germline V gene data show CDR1 as KGHSH and CDR2 as LQKENI. The CDR3 runs to 15 residues. CDR3 residues: CASSPDMGHLYGYTF. The CDR3 DNA reads as TGTGCCAGCTCACCTGACATGGGACACTTATATGGCTACACCTTC.